The clone carrying this TCR beta chain has more than one count but fewer than ten. What it binds is not known. Isolated RNA was reverse transcribed in full, so expressed TCRB transcripts were sequenced. The repertoire was sequenced with immunoSEQ multiplex PCR; TCRdb's copy has only in-frame clones and lacks some. Among 970,000 or so clones listed, about 17% were seen once. The sample originates from a study of beta chain features in type 1 diabetes. The study's findings and limits: Healthy donors had naive, central memory and Treg TCRB repertoires that appeared less similar than those seen among patients. A potential influence of HLA type upon TCRB rearrangement remained unresolved herein.

The V and J ends lost 5 bases and 3 bases respectively, with 16 bases between them. The CDR3 covers 16 residues. Germline loops: CDR1 SGHNT, CDR2 YENEEA. The TCR sequence derives from a woman between 18 and 29 years old in good health. The chain employs TRBV11-3 and TRBJ2-2; weak D call: TRBD2 (5 bases). Source material: naive CD4+ T cells from blood. The CDR3 nucleotides read TGTGCCAGCAGCCCTCTTTTGGGGAGTGACACCGGGGAGCTGTTTTTT. This sequence encodes CASSPLLGSDTGELFF.